The clone carrying this TCR beta chain is a singleton in its sample. The target antigen is unknown. This entry belongs to a study of neurological immune-mediated disorders. Study results and caveats: Across subjects, expanded clones had no CDR3 amino acid sequences in common, pointing to private repertoires in all groups.

The authors made cDNA by 5'RACE with 10-nucleotide random UMIs. TCRdb re-called the 5' RACE reads through MiXCR, storing one row per CDR3 protein. The table has about 90,000 distinct CDR3 sequences, roughly an eighth seen once; the top ten hold just under 5%. The CDR3 extends over 14 amino acids. CDR1 is DFQATT and CDR2 is SNEGSKA in the germline V gene (reference sequence). Unmatched junction bases numbered 11, after V lost 6 bases and J lost 7 bases. As for time point: longitudinal time-point 2. V is TRBV20-1 and J is TRBJ2-1, with 8 bases that match TRBD2. The receptor was isolated from a female donor with HTLV-1-associated myelopathy (HAM/TSP). Sequencing was done on a sample of PBMCs. The CDR3 region has the DNA TGCAGTGCAGAATTCGCGACTAGCGCGAATGAGCAGTTCTTC. The encoded protein is CSAEFATSANEQFF.